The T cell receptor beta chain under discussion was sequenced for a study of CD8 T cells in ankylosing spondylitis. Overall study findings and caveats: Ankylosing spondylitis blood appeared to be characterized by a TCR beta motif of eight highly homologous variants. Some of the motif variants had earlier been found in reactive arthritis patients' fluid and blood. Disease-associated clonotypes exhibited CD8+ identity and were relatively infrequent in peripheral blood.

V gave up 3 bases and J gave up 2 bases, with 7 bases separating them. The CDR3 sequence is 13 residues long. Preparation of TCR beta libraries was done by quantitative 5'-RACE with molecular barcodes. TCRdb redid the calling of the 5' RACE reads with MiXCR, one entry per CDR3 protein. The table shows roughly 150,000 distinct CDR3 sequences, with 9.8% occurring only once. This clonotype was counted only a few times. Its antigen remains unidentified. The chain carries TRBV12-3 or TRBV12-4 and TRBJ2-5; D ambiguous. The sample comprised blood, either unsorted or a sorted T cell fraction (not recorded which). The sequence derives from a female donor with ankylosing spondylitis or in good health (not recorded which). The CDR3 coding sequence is TGTGCCAGCAGTTTTGGCGGTCAAGAGACCCAGTACTTC. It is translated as CASSFGGQETQYF.